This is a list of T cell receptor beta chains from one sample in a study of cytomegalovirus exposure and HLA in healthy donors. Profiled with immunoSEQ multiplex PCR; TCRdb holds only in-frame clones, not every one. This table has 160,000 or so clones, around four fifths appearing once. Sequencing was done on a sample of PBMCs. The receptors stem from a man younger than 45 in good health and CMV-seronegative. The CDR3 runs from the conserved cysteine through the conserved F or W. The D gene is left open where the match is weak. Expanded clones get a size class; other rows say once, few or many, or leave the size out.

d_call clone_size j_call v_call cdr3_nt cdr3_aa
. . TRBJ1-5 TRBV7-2 TGTGCCAGCAGCTTAGCCGGGGGGTATAGCAATCAGCCCCAGCATTTT CASSLAGGYSNQPQHF
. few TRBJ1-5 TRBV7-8 TGTGCCAGCAGGGGGGGGTGGGATCAGCCCCAGCATTTT CASRGGWDQPQHF
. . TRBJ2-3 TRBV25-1 TGTGCCAGCACCCCTGAGAGGGAGAATATAGATACGCAGTATTTT CASTPERENIDTQYF
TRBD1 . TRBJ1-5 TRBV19 TGTGCCAGTACCGATAACGGACAGGGGAGGCAGCCCCAGCATTTT CASTDNGQGRQPQHF
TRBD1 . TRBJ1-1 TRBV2 TGTGCCAGCAACCTACAGGGGATTGGGAACACTGAAGCTTTCTTT CASNLQGIGNTEAFF
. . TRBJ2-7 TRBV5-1 TGCGCCAGCAGCCGCGATACAGGGAGCACGATATACGAGCAGTACTTC CASSRDTGSTIYEQYF
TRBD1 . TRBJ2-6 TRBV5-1 TGCGCCAGCAGCCCGCAGGGGGCTGGGGCCAACGTCCTGACTTTC CASSPQGAGANVLTF
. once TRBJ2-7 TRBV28 TGTGCCACAGAAGGGAGAGATTACGAGCAGTACTTC CATEGRDYEQYF
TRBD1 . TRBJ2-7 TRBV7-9 TGTGCCAGCAGCTTAGACAGGGGAAGCGAGCAGTACTTC CASSLDRGSEQYF
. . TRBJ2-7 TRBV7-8 TGTGCCAGCAGCTTAGCAGGCAGGACCTACGAGCAGTACTTC CASSLAGRTYEQYF
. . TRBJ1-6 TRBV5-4 TGTGCCAGCAGCATCGGGGGGGGCCGGGAAAATAATTCACCCCTCCACTTT CASSIGGGRENNSPLHF
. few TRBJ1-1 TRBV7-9 TGTGCCAGCAGCTTGGGGGGGACTGGACGCACTGAAGCTTTCTTT CASSLGGTGRTEAFF
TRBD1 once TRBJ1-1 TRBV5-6 TGTGCCAGCAGCTTCCGGGACAGGATTACCCATGAAGCTTTCTTT CASSFRDRITHEAFF
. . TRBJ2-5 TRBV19 TGTGCCAGTAGTATATCGCCAGGGTCAGGGGCAGAGACCCAGTACTTC CASSISPGSGAETQYF
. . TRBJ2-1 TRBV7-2 TGTGCCAGCAGCTTAGTCTACTACACGAGCTCCTACAATGAGCAGTTCTTC CASSLVYYTSSYNEQFF
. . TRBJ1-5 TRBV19 TGTGCCAGTAGCCAGGGATTTGGTCAGCCCCAGCATTTT CASSQGFGQPQHF
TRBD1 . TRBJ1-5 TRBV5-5 TGTGCCAGCAGCTTGGACGGGACAGGGGGCATTAGCAATCAGCCCCAGCATTTT CASSLDGTGGISNQPQHF
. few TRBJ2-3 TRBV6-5 TGTGCCAGCAGTCCCCTTTTAACTAGCACAGATACGCAGTATTTT CASSPLLTSTDTQYF
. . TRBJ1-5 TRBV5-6 TGTGCCAGCAGCTTGGAGAGGGAGAATCAGCCCCAGCATTTT CASSLERENQPQHF
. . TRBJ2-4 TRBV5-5 TGTGCCAGCAGCTTGGGGGGGGGCCGAAACATTCAGTACTTC CASSLGGGRNIQYF
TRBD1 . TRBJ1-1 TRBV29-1 TGCAGCGTGGCCGACAGGGGTGAAGCTTTCTTT CSVADRGEAFF
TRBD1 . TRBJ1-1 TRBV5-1 TGCGCCAGCAGCGCAGAGACAGGGTGGATGAACACTGAAGCTTTCTTT CASSAETGWMNTEAFF
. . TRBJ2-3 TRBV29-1 TGCAGCGTCCGTGCCTCTAGCGCCGTCGCAGATACGCAGTATTTT CSVRASSAVADTQYF
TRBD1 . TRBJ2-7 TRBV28 TGTGCCAGCATCGCAGTGGGCAGGGGGAGCGAGCAGTACTTC CASIAVGRGSEQYF
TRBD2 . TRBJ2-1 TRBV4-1 TGCGCCAGCAGCTTCGGGACTAGCGGGGAGGAGGAGCAGTTCTTC CASSFGTSGEEEQFF
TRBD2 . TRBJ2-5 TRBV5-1 TGCGCCACCTCGGCGGGAGCTGCCCCTGGGGAGACCCAGTACTTC CATSAGAAPGETQYF
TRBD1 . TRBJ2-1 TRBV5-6 TGTGCCAGCAGCCTAGGACAGGGTGAGCAGTTCTTC CASSLGQGEQFF
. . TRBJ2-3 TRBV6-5 TGTGCCAGCAGTTACTTCAACTCAGATACGCAGTATTTT CASSYFNSDTQYF
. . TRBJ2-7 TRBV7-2 TGTGCCAGCAGCTCCCGGGACTCCGGGGCCTACGAGCAGTACTTC CASSSRDSGAYEQYF
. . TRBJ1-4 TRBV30 TGTGCCTGGGTACAGGGTTTCGGAAAACTGTTTTTT CAWVQGFGKLFF
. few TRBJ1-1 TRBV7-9 TGTGCCAGCAGCTTAGTGGTTTTGGGCTCGGAAGCTTTCTTT CASSLVVLGSEAFF
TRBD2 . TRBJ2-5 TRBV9 TGTGCCAGCAGCCCGGGACTAGCGGGGGGACAAGAGACCCAGTACTTC CASSPGLAGGQETQYF
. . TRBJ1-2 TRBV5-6 TGTGCCAGCAGCTCGATGGGGGCAGGTCCCTATGGCTACACCTTC CASSSMGAGPYGYTF
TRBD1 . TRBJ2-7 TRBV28 TGTGCCAGCAGTTCCCACTCTTCAGGGGGAGCAGTCTACGAGCAGTACTTC CASSSHSSGGAVYEQYF
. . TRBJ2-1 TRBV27 TGTGCCAGCAGTTTCGGGTGGTCCTACAATGAGCAGTTCTTC CASSFGWSYNEQFF
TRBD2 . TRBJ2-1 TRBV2 TGTGCCAGCAGTGACCTCACCTCCCTAGCGGGGGGGCCCTACAATGAGCAGTTCTTC CASSDLTSLAGGPYNEQFF
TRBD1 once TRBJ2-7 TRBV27 TGTGCCAGCAGTACAGGGGTCGGGGAGCAGTACTTC CASSTGVGEQYF
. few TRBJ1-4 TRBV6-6 TGTGCCAGCACTAACGGGCCAGGGGCACTGTTTTTT CASTNGPGALFF
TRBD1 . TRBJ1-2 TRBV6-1 TGTGCCAGCAGTGAAGCGTTGGGACAGCGCTATGGCTACACCTTC CASSEALGQRYGYTF
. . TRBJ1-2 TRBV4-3 TGCGCCAGCAGCCAAGAACTCAGGTCGAACTATGGCTACACCTTC CASSQELRSNYGYTF
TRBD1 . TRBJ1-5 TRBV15 TGTGCCACCAGCAGAGATTGGGGACAGAACTACAATCAGCCCCAGCATTTT CATSRDWGQNYNQPQHF
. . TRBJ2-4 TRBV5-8 TGTGCCAGCAGCTTGGTAGGCGGGGAAAACATTCAGTACTTC CASSLVGGENIQYF
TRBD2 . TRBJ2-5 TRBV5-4 TGTGCCAGCAGCTTGACTAGCGCGGAAGAGACCCAGTACTTC CASSLTSAEETQYF
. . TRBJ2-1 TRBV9 TGTGCCAGCAGCCGCGAGGACAGCAATGAGCAGTTCTTC CASSREDSNEQFF
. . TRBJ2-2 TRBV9 TGTGCCAGCAGCGACCTCAGGGCGAACACCGGGGAGCTGTTTTTT CASSDLRANTGELFF
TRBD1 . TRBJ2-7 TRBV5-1 TGCGCCAGCAGCTTGGCCGGGACAGAGATCTACGAGCAGTACTTC CASSLAGTEIYEQYF
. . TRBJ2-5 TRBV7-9 TGTGCCAGCAGCTTAGGCAGGCCCCAAGAGACCCAGTACTTC CASSLGRPQETQYF
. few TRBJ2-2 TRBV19 TGTGCCAGTAGTTCAGGAACTTTCACCGGGGAGCTGTTTTTT CASSSGTFTGELFF
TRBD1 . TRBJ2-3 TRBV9 TGTGCCAGCAGCCCGGGACAGAACACAGATACGCAGTATTTT CASSPGQNTDTQYF
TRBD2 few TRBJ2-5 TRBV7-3 TGTGCCAGCAGTCGACTAGCGGGAGACGTGACCCAGTACTTC CASSRLAGDVTQYF
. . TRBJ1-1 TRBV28 TGTGCCAGCAGTTTTCCGGACAGAAAGACTGAAGCTTTCTTT CASSFPDRKTEAFF
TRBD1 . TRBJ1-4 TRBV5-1 TGCGCCAGCAGCGGGGACAGGGCTACGGGAAAACTGTTTTTT CASSGDRATGKLFF
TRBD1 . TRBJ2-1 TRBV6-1 TGTGCCAGCGCAGCCGGGACAGGGTCCCCAAATGAGCAGTTCTTC CASAAGTGSPNEQFF
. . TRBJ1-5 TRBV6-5 TGTGCCAGCAGTTACAACTCAGGGGTGGGCAATCAGCCCCAGCATTTT CASSYNSGVGNQPQHF
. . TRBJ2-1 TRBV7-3 TGTGCCAGCAGCCCCCTGGAGTCCAATGAGCAGTTCTTC CASSPLESNEQFF
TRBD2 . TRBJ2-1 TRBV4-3 TGCGCCAGCAGCGGGCGACCGGGACTAGCTCTGGATGAGCAGTTCTTC CASSGRPGLALDEQFF
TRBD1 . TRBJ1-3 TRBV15 TGTGCCACCAGCAGAGGCCCAGGGGGCGGAAACACCATATATTTT CATSRGPGGGNTIYF